These 25 T cell receptor beta chains share one sample of origin, sequenced in a study of cytomegalovirus exposure and HLA in healthy donors. PCR involved 60 Vbeta and 13 Jbeta primers. Produced via immunoSEQ multiplex PCR; TCRdb's table is partial and in-frame only. The table lists fewer than 150,000 clones, roughly 85% of them singletons. The material sequenced was PBMCs. The receptors shown here come from a woman aged 25 to 39 in good health and CMV-seropositive.

The chain recombines TRBV28 with TRBJ1-2; TRBD1 matches at 8 bases. Per the germline V gene, CDR1 is MDHEN and CDR2 is SYDVKM. This CDR3 has 15 residues. V lost 3 bases, J lost 2 bases, and 5 bases stayed unmatched. Written as DNA, the CDR3 is TGTGCCAGCAGTTTCTGGGGACAGGAAAACTATGGCTACACCTTC. This encodes CASSFWGQENYGYTF.

This chain connects TRBV2 to TRBJ2-1; the D gene is possibly TRBD1 (6 bases). The length of the CDR3 is 14 residues. V was shortened by 1 base and J by 2 bases, with 6 bases between the two germline ends. Germline loops: CDR1 SNHLY, CDR2 FYNNEI. CDR3 amino acids: CASSEGGPYNEQFF. The CDR3 nucleotides read TGTGCCAGCAGTGAAGGGGGGCCCTACAATGAGCAGTTCTTC.

This clone was observed once. The rearrangement joins TRBV5-1 to TRBJ2-2; 10 positions agree with TRBD1. The CDR3 runs 17 residues. Trimming cost V 4 bases and J 4 bases; bases outside gene matches: 10. Germline values: CDR1 SGHRS, CDR2 YFSETQ. The CDR3 sequence is CASSPSGTGVITGELFF. DNA for the CDR3: TGCGCCAGCAGCCCCTCCGGGACAGGGGTCATCACCGGGGAGCTGTTTTTT.

The gene calls are TRBV18 and TRBJ2-1; TRBD2 is a possible D gene (6 bases). The CDR3 has 15 residues. Trimming stripped 1 base from V and 4 bases from J, with 11 bases between. Germline lookup yields CDR1 KGHSH and CDR2 LQKENI. CDR3 loop: CASSPLGLQYNEQFF. The CDR3 DNA sequence: TGTGCCAGCTCACCACTGGGACTGCAGTACAATGAGCAGTTCTTC. The full variable domain, its missing parts supplied by reference TRBV18 and TRBJ2-1, is NAGVMQNPRHLVRRRGQEARLRCSPMKGHSHVYWYRQLPEEGLKFMVYLQKENIIDESGMPKERFSAEFPKEGPSILRIQQVVRGDSAAYFCASSPLGLQYNEQFFGPGTRLTVL.

The J gene is TRBJ2-7, the V gene TRBV27; 13 bases agree with TRBD2. With 4 bases clipped from V and 7 bases from J, the junction kept 7 bases outside the gene matches. The CDR3 is 15 amino acids. Germline CDR1 and CDR2: MNHEY and SMNVEV (reference sequence). CDR3 coding DNA: TGTGCCAGCAGTTCACTAGCGGGGGGGCCTTGGGAGCAGTACTTC. It encodes CASSSLAGGPWEQYF.

J is TRBJ1-5 and V is TRBV6-5; D possibly corresponds to TRBD1 (5 bases). Trimming took 0 bases from V and 6 from J, leaving 12 bases between them. Per germline, CDR1 MNHEY and CDR2 SVGAGI. This CDR3 is built from 15 residues. The CDR3 region is CASSYSSRVGQPQHF. In nucleotides, the CDR3 is TGTGCCAGCAGTTACTCAAGCAGGGTTGGTCAGCCCCAGCATTTT.

A note on this clone: Other DNA sequences in this sample translate to the same CDR3. This chain uses TRBV9 with TRBJ1-3; D is unclear. The V end lost 0 bases, the J end lost 4 bases, and 8 bases lay between the germline ends. The germline CDR1 and CDR2 sequences are SGDLS and YYNGEE. There are 14 residues in the CDR3. The CDR3 region has the DNA TGTGCCAGCAGCGTAGGTGCAGGAGGAAACACCATATATTTT. Translated, it gives CASSVGAGGNTIYF.

The V call is TRBV5-6, the J call TRBJ1-5; 8 bases line up with TRBD1. The CDR3 loop spans 15 amino acids. Per the germline V gene, CDR1 is SGHDT and CDR2 is YYEEEE. The V and J ends lost 0 bases and 7 bases, in that order; junction bases with no gene match: 6. CDR3 sequence: CASSLGGTGRQPQHF. CDR3 DNA sequence: TGTGCCAGCAGCTTGGGAGGGACAGGAAGGCAGCCCCAGCATTTT. Complete variable domain (other parts from reference TRBV5-6 and TRBJ1-5): DAGVTQSPTHLIKTRGQQVTLRCSPKSGHDTVSWYQQALGQGPQFIFQYYEEEERQRGNFPDRFSGHQFPNYSSELNVNALLLGDSALYLCASSLGGTGRQPQHFGDGTRLSIL.

V gene TRBV19 combines with J gene TRBJ1-5; 7 bases are a match to TRBD1. CDR1 and CDR2 (germline): LNHDA, SQIVND (reference sequence). CDR3 length: 16 amino acids. Unmatched junction bases numbered 5, after V lost 1 base and J lost 2 bases. This CDR3 is CASSIAGGRGNQPQHF. The CDR3 DNA reads TGTGCCAGTAGTATAGCAGGGGGACGAGGCAATCAGCCCCAGCATTTT.

This chain links TRBV12-5 with TRBJ2-1, with a tentative D call TRBD1 (6 bases). This CDR3 is built from 13 residues. Trimming took off 6 bases at V and 9 bases at J, with 15 bases between the two ends. Germline lookup yields CDR1 LGHNT and CDR2 FRNRAP. This chain's CDR3 is CASGPTGQIEQFF. In nucleotides, the CDR3 is TGTGCTAGTGGCCCTACCGGACAGATTGAGCAGTTCTTC.

The genes are TRBV10-3 and TRBJ2-2; perhaps TRBD1 as D (5 bases). This CDR3 spans 11 amino acids. The germline V and J ends were trimmed by 7 bases and 7 bases, with 7 bases remaining between them. Germline V gene sequence: CDR1 ENHRY, CDR2 SYGVKD. The CDR3 coding sequence is TGTGCCATCAAAGGGGACGGGGAGCTGTTTTTT. Its translation: CAIKGDGELFF.

The CDR3 DNA sequence: TGTGCCAGCAGTTTAGGGGGACAGATTTATGGCTACACCTTC. It specifies CASSLGGQIYGYTF. The gene calls are TRBV28 and TRBJ1-2; 7 bases map to TRBD1. CDR3 length: 14 residues. Losses at the gene ends were 2 bases for V and 5 bases for J; bases not matched to a gene: 5. The germline V gene encodes CDR1 MDHEN and CDR2 SYDVKM.

J is TRBJ1-2 and V is TRBV5-1; perhaps TRBD1 as D (6 bases). This CDR3 region has 14 residues. Germline V gene sequence: CDR1 SGHRS, CDR2 YFSETQ. V was trimmed by 4 bases and J by 4 bases, leaving 14 bases between them. CDR3 bases: TGCGCCAGCAGCGCGGATCAAGGGGGCTATGGCTACACCTTC. Its protein is CASSADQGGYGYTF.

This clone was found a few times. Compared with germline, one end of the junction differs, possibly owing to a read error. The V gene is TRBV4-2, the J gene TRBJ2-5; the D gene is possibly TRBD1 (5 bases). Germline V gene lookup returns CDR1 LGHNA and CDR2 YNFKEQ. This CDR3 has 12 amino acids. The CDR3 DNA is TGTGCCAGCAGCCGGACACAAGAGGCCCAGTACTTC. It specifies CASSRTQEAQYF.

This clone came up once. The DNA of the CDR3 is TGCAGCGTATCGGGGACAGATCTAGTAATGAACACTGAAGCTTTCTTT. Amino acids: CSVSGTDLVMNTEAFF. V and J are TRBV29-1 and TRBJ1-1, with 7 bases lining up with TRBD1. The CDR3 has 16 residues. The germline gives CDR1 SQVTM, CDR2 ANQGSEA. Germline trimming cut 6 bases from V and 0 bases from J; bases unmatched to any gene: 13. Looking up the rest from reference TRBV29-1 and TRBJ1-1 gives the full variable domain: SAVISQKPSRDICQRGTSLTIQCQVDSQVTMMFWYRQQPGQSLTLIATANQGSEATYESGFVIDKFPISRPNLTFSTLTVSNMSPEDSSIYLCSVSGTDLVMNTEAFFGQGTRLTVV.

This clone came up a few times. The chain is built from TRBV4-1 and TRBJ1-1; D unresolved. Trimming took off 1 base at V and 1 base at J, with 7 bases between the two ends. Germline lookup yields CDR1 MGHRA and CDR2 YSYEKL. The CDR3 contains 14 residues. The CDR3 DNA is TGCGCCAGCAGCCAAGTAAACAGGAACACTGAAGCTTTCTTT. Its translation is CASSQVNRNTEAFF.

V is TRBV9 and J is TRBJ2-5; D remains unclear. The germline gives CDR1 SGDLS, CDR2 YYNGEE. The CDR3 has 15 amino acids. Trimming left V 0 bases short and J 5 bases short, with 14 bases between. This chain's CDR3 is CASSVGGSWWETQYF. CDR3 sequence (DNA): TGTGCCAGCAGCGTAGGAGGTAGCTGGTGGGAGACCCAGTACTTC.

The chain employs TRBV5-1 and TRBJ2-3; 7 bases agree with TRBD2. V shed 3 bases and J 0 bases; nucleotides not matched to a gene: 4. There are 15 residues in the CDR3. From germline, CDR1 is SGHRS and CDR2 YFSETQ. Here the CDR3 reads CASSSLAVSTDTQYF. CDR3 DNA sequence: TGCGCCAGCAGCTCGCTAGCGGTTAGCACAGATACGCAGTATTTT.

The rearrangement joins TRBV4-1 to TRBJ2-3; D is perhaps TRBD2 (5 bases). With 5 bases removed from V and 5 bases from J, the gap between germline ends came to 11 bases. The CDR3 covers 13 residues. The germline V gene encodes CDR1 MGHRA and CDR2 YSYEKL. CDR3 DNA: TGCGCCAGCAGCTCCACCCGGGGAGATACGCAGTATTTT. Protein: CASSSTRGDTQYF.

The chain is built from TRBV7-3 and TRBJ2-1; D possibly corresponds to TRBD2 (6 bases). CDR1 SGHTA and CDR2 FQGTGA come from the germline V gene. V gave up 5 bases and J gave up 1 base, with 12 bases separating them. This CDR3 comprises 15 residues. The CDR3 DNA is TGTGCCAGCAGCCCCGTAGCGGATTCCTACAATGAGCAGTTCTTC. This gives the protein CASSPVADSYNEQFF.

This clone has just a few counts. The J gene is TRBJ1-1, the V gene TRBV11-1; 11 nucleotides match TRBD1. Unmatched junction bases numbered 10, after V lost 6 bases and J lost 4 bases. Germline CDR1 and CDR2: SGHAT and FQDESV (reference sequence). CDR3 length: 16 residues. Here the CDR3 reads CASSGTGGTLGTEAFF. The CDR3 DNA reads TGTGCCAGCAGTGGGACAGGGGGGACGTTGGGCACTGAAGCTTTCTTT.

This clone was recorded only once. J is TRBJ1-1 and V is TRBV2; 7 bases align to TRBD1. There are 14 residues in the CDR3. V lost 4 bases and J lost 4; bases outside the gene matches: 6. CDR1 and CDR2 (germline): SNHLY, FYNNEI. The CDR3 DNA reads as TGTGCCAGCAGTGTTGGAACAGGGGTCACTGAAGCTTTCTTT. Its protein product is CASSVGTGVTEAFF.

This chain joins TRBV29-1 and TRBJ1-2; 7 positions match TRBD1. V was pared by 4 bases and J by 3 bases, with 5 bases of the junction left unmatched. The CDR3 extends over 13 amino acids. The germline V gene has CDR1 SQVTM and CDR2 ANQGSEA. The CDR3 protein is CSVGTGEYYGYTF. CDR3 nucleotide sequence: TGCAGCGTTGGGACAGGAGAATACTATGGCTACACCTTC.

The chain uses TRBV29-1 and TRBJ2-7; D might be TRBD1 (5 bases). Per the germline V gene, CDR1 is SQVTM and CDR2 is ANQGSEA. V lost 4 bases and J lost 1, with 11 bases in between. The CDR3 consists of 13 residues. Here the CDR3 reads CSVGDRRSYEQYF. Here the CDR3 DNA reads TGCAGCGTTGGTGACAGAAGATCCTACGAGCAGTACTTC.

The rearrangement uses TRBV29-1 and TRBJ2-2, with D possibly TRBD1 on 6 matching bases. V lost 7 bases, J lost 1 base, and 10 bases lay in between. CDR1 SQVTM and CDR2 ANQGSEA come from the germline V gene. CDR3 length equals 13 residues. Here the CDR3 reads CSARGGNTGELFF. The CDR3 region has the DNA TGCAGCGCCCGAGGGGGGAACACCGGGGAGCTGTTTTTT.